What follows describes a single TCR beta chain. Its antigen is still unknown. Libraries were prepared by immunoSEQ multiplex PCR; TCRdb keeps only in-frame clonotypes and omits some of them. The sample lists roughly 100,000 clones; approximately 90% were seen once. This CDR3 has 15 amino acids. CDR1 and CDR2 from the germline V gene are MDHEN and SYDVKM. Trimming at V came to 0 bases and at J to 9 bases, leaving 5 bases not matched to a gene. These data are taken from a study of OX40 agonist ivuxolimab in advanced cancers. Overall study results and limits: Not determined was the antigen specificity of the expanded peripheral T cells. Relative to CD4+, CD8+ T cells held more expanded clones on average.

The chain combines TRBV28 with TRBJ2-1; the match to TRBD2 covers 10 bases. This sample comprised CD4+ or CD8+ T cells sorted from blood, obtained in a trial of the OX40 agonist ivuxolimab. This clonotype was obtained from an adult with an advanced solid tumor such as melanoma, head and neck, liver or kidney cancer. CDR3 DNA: TGTGCCAGCAGTTTATGGACTAGCGGGCTTGTTGAGCAGTTCTTC. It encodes CASSLWTSGLVEQFF.